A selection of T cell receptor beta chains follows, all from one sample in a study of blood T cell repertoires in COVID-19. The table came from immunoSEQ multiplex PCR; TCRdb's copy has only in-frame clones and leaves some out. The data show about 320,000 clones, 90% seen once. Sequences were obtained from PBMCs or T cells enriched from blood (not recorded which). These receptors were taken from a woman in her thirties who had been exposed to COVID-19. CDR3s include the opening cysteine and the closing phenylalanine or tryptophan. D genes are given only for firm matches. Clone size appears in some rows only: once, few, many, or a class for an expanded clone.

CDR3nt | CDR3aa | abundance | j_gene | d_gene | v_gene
TGCGCCAGCAGCTCATATATGCGGACTAGCGAGAATGAGCAGTTCTTC | CASSSYMRTSENEQFF | . | TRBJ2-1 | TRBD2 | TRBV5-1
TGTGCCAGCTCGCCGATACCTCCGACCAGGGAAGTTTCTGGCTACACCTTC | CASSPIPPTREVSGYTF | . | TRBJ1-2 | . | TRBV18
TGTGCCAGCAGCGTAGCTCTCAACACTGAAGCTTTCTTT | CASSVALNTEAFF | . | TRBJ1-1 | . | TRBV9
TGTGCCAGCAGCTTAAATCCCAGAAGCTCTGGAAACACCATATATTTT | CASSLNPRSSGNTIYF | . | TRBJ1-3 | . | TRBV7-3
TGTGCCAGCAGTTACTCAGGGACTTTCTCCGAGCAGTACTTC | CASSYSGTFSEQYF | . | TRBJ2-7 | . | TRBV6-2/TRBV6-3
TGCGCCAGCAGCCCGACAGGGAACGACTATGGCTACACCTTC | CASSPTGNDYGYTF | . | TRBJ1-2 | TRBD1 | TRBV5-1
TGTGCCAGCAGCTTAGGGCTAGCGGGGATCCAAGAGACCCAGTACTTC | CASSLGLAGIQETQYF | . | TRBJ2-5 | TRBD2 | TRBV7-8
TGTGCCAGCAGCTTAACAGGCGGGGGGGCAAGGAATGAGCAGTTCTTC | CASSLTGGGARNEQFF | . | TRBJ2-1 | TRBD2 | TRBV7-8
TGCGCCAGCAGTCATTGGAGTAGTCCGAGCACTGAAGCTTTCTTT | CASSHWSSPSTEAFF | . | TRBJ1-1 | . | TRBV23-1
TGTGCCAGTAGGAGTAGAGGAAGGGGATCCGATTATGGCTACACCTTC | CASRSRGRGSDYGYTF | . | TRBJ1-2 | . | TRBV19
TGTGCCAGCAGAGCAGCACAAAGGGGCGGCTACACCTTC | CASRAAQRGGYTF | . | TRBJ1-2 | . | TRBV6-5
TGTGCCAGCAGCTTAGGGCAGGCAAACGCGGGAACTGAAGCTTTCTTT | CASSLGQANAGTEAFF | few | TRBJ1-1 | . | TRBV11-2
TGTGCCAGCAGCTTAACAGGACTACCCACAGATACGCAGTATTTT | CASSLTGLPTDTQYF | . | TRBJ2-3 | . | TRBV7-2
TGCGCCAGCAGCCAAGATCATGTCACGCAGGGGTATAGGATGAACACTGAAGCTTTCTTT | CASSQDHVTQGYRMNTEAFF | . | TRBJ1-1 | . | TRBV4-1
TGTGCCAGCAGTTCCGAAGGTGGGGGCGCGGGCACTGAAGCTTTCTTT | CASSSEGGGAGTEAFF | . | TRBJ1-1 | . | TRBV7-2
TGTGCCAGCAGTTACGGTATGCGGGGGCATGGCTACACCTTC | CASSYGMRGHGYTF | . | TRBJ1-2 | . | TRBV6-5
TGTGCCAGCAGCCAAGATCTAGGGCAGGGGGATTACTACACCTTC | CASSQDLGQGDYYTF | . | TRBJ1-2 | TRBD1 | TRBV4-2
TGTGCCAGCAGCGTAGGAGGAGGGCCGGAGAATTCACCCCTCCACTTT | CASSVGGGPENSPLHF | . | TRBJ1-6 | . | TRBV9
TGTGCCATCAGGCCAGCGGTTGGGTACGAGCAGTACTTC | CAIRPAVGYEQYF | . | TRBJ2-7 | . | TRBV10-3
TGCGCCAGCAGTTTTAGACAGGGGAGGCGGGGGTTCTCCTACGAGCAGTACTTC | CASSFRQGRRGFSYEQYF | once | TRBJ2-7 | . | TRBV5-1
TGTGCCAGCACTAAAGGGGTAATCGGGGGCTACACCTTC | CASTKGVIGGYTF | . | TRBJ1-2 | . | TRBV6-5
TGTGCCAGCAGCCAACCTCGGACAGCGAACACTGAAGCTTTCTTT | CASSQPRTANTEAFF | once | TRBJ1-1 | . | TRBV4-2
TGTGCCAGCAGTGAAATAGGGCAGGGGAATGAAAAACTGTTTTTT | CASSEIGQGNEKLFF | . | TRBJ1-4 | . | TRBV6-1